This is a list of T cell receptor beta chains from one sample in a study of cytomegalovirus exposure and HLA in healthy donors. Sequencing used immunoSEQ multiplex PCR; TCRdb keeps in-frame clones, though not all of them. The sample has 200,000 to 250,000 clones; over 65% are singletons. The sample comprised PBMCs. The receptors originated from a human donor in good health. Each CDR3 is given without its conserved first and last residue. Each record gives: CDR3 protein, J gene, V gene, D gene. D genes are given only for firm matches.

SVDGLAGAPSSYNEQF TRBJ2-1 TRBV29-1 TRBD2
SVRLSQGPNTEAF TRBJ1-1 TRBV29-1 -
ASSPRLAATDTQY TRBJ2-3 TRBV18 -
ASSYSIGREETQY TRBJ2-5 TRBV6-5 -
ASSPTGGAPNYGYT TRBJ1-2 TRBV7-9 TRBD1
ASSTGGSSNEQY TRBJ2-7 TRBV7-3 TRBD2
ASSEKGSGSSWGDTQY TRBJ2-3 TRBV6-1 TRBD2
ASTPLMSGIATNEKLF TRBJ1-4 TRBV7-9 -
ASSPLEGSIRNEQY TRBJ2-7 TRBV18 -
ALRGGSSYNEQF TRBJ2-1 TRBV7-2 TRBD2
ASRVVGDSRKEQY TRBJ2-7 TRBV6-1 -
ASSSTGGTVYNEQF TRBJ2-1 TRBV7-3 TRBD2
AWNPNRGLSEKLF TRBJ1-4 TRBV30 TRBD1
ASSGTGISYEQY TRBJ2-7 TRBV6-1 TRBD1
AWSSSGRSHTQY TRBJ2-3 TRBV30 TRBD2
ASSLYARAASASYNEQF TRBJ2-1 TRBV5-1 -
ASSSGQTNTGELF TRBJ2-2 TRBV7-3 -
ASSFVTGADTQY TRBJ2-3 TRBV28 TRBD1
ASSPAGGNSYEQY TRBJ2-7 TRBV7-3 TRBD2
ASSVTGMNYGYT TRBJ1-2 TRBV4-2 -
ASSLGTGLTDTQY TRBJ2-3 TRBV18 TRBD1